What follows describes a single T cell receptor (beta chain). Its antigen is currently unknown. Primers included in the PCR were 60 Vbeta and 13 Jbeta primers. Sequencing used immunoSEQ multiplex PCR; TCRdb keeps in-frame clones, though not all of them. The sample gives about 160,000 clones, approximately 77% of which show up once; less than 3% is in the top ten. This sample was taken from a study of cytomegalovirus exposure and HLA in healthy donors. Study details: For the approximately 400 genotyped donors, roughly 80% fell within the Caucasian-associated ancestry cluster.

Overall study findings and caveats: Within an earlier analysis, most TCR beta V segments proved productive either about 87% or about 30% of the time. It emerged from a later analysis that several of the most significant clusters appeared to be linked to common viral pathogens. HLA restriction was apparent for most CMV-associated TCR beta chains in a later analysis.

Sequenced input: PBMCs. The receptor's source is a female donor in good health and CMV-seronegative.

CDR3 sequence (DNA): TGTGCCAGTAGTATAGCGGGGGGCCAATATGGTGAAGCTTTCTTT. This gives the protein CASSIAGGQYGEAFF. V usage is TRBV19 and J usage is TRBJ1-1, with a possible D match to TRBD1 (6 bases). Germline V lookup: CDR1 LNHDA, CDR2 SQIVND (reference sequence). The CDR3 sequence is 15 residues long. Between the trimmed V and J ends, which lost 1 base and 7 bases, there was a span of 16 bases.